The 12 T cell receptor beta chains reported below all come from one sample, sequenced in a study of blood T cell repertoires in COVID-19. Measured with immunoSEQ multiplex PCR; TCRdb has only the in-frame clones, and not every one. The repertoire includes roughly 220,000 clones, 80% to 90% of them detected once, and roughly 2.8% sits in the top ten. Sequencing input: peripheral blood. Source of these receptors: a man between 50 and 59 years old who had recovered from COVID-19.

V and J are TRBV5-1 and TRBJ1-2, with 7 bases fitting TRBD1. The CDR3 has 13 residues. CDR1 is SGHRS, CDR2 YFSETQ, per germline. The junction had 7 bases not matched to a gene; V was cut back by 4 bases and J by 7 bases. The CDR3 region has the DNA TGCGCCAGCAGCGGACAGGAGGGGTCTGGCTACACCTTC. This encodes CASSGQEGSGYTF.

The chain uses TRBV6-5 and TRBJ1-4, with 7 nucleotides matching TRBD1. The CDR3 runs to 11 residues. Germline loops: CDR1 MNHEY, CDR2 SVGAGI. The junction had 6 bases not matched to a gene; V was cut back by 7 bases and J by 13 bases. CDR3 region: CASNGTAILFF. The CDR3 DNA follows: TGTGCCAGCAACGGGACAGCAATACTGTTTTTT.

The chain employs TRBV18 and TRBJ2-7; 7 bases align to TRBD1. This CDR3 comprises 14 residues. The germline V gene has CDR1 KGHSH and CDR2 LQKENI. Unmatched junction bases numbered 3, after V lost 0 bases and J lost 4 bases. The CDR3 DNA follows: TGTGCCAGCTCACCACCTCCAGGGGGTTACGAGCAGTACTTC. It encodes CASSPPPGGYEQYF.

The J gene is TRBJ2-7, the V gene TRBV7-9, with 9 bases lining up with TRBD1. Germline loops: CDR1 SEHNR, CDR2 FQNEAQ (reference sequence). The CDR3 extends over 13 amino acids. The V segment lost 8 bases and the J segment 7 bases; nucleotides outside the gene matches: 9. CDR3 residues: CASSGTGNREQYF. The CDR3, as DNA: TGTGCCAGCTCCGGGACAGGGAATCGGGAGCAGTACTTC.

V and J are TRBV5-4 and TRBJ2-2; the match to TRBD2 covers 7 bases. V trimming: 2 bases; J trimming: 7 bases; junction bases outside the gene matches: 8. Germline V lookup: CDR1 SGHNT, CDR2 YYREEE (reference sequence). The CDR3 runs to 15 residues. CDR3 amino acids: CASSFLAGAVGELFF. CDR3 nucleotide sequence: TGTGCCAGCAGCTTCCTCGCGGGAGCTGTCGGGGAGCTGTTTTTT.

The rearrangement uses TRBV16 and TRBJ2-2, with 10 bases matching TRBD2. The CDR3 is 16 amino acids. The V gene end was trimmed by 4 bases and the J gene end by 4 bases; junction bases not matched to a gene: 6. Germline assignment: CDR1 KGHSY and CDR2 FQNENV. CDR3 sequence reads: CASSRTSGTGTGELFF. The CDR3, as DNA: TGTGCCAGCAGCCGTACTAGCGGGACGGGCACCGGGGAGCTGTTTTTT. Drawing the rest from reference TRBV16 and TRBJ2-2, the complete variable domain is GEEVAQTPKHLVRGEGQKAKLYCAPIKGHSYVFWYQQVLKNEFKFLISFQNENVFDETGMPKERFSAKCLPNSPCSLEIQATKLEDSAVYFCASSRTSGTGTGELFFGEGSRLTVL.

The chain links TRBV10-3 to TRBJ2-3, with TRBD2 identical over 7 bases. V gave up 11 bases and J gave up 10 bases; unmatched junction bases: 27. Germline loops: CDR1 ENHRY, CDR2 SYGVKD. This CDR3 region has 17 residues. The CDR3 here is CAFPNTPRESYGRSQYF. Written as DNA, the CDR3 is TGTGCCTTCCCCAACACGCCGCGGGAGTCGTACGGGCGGTCGCAGTATTTT.

This clone has only one observation. This chain links TRBV15 with TRBJ1-4, with TRBD1 identical over 7 bases. The V and J ends lost 5 bases and 2 bases, in that order; junction bases with no gene match: 5. In germline, CDR1 is LNHNV, CDR2 YYDKDF (reference sequence). CDR3 size: 15 residues. The CDR3 reads CATSLTTGTNEKLFF. CDR3 DNA sequence: TGTGCCACCAGCCTAACGACAGGGACTAATGAAAAACTGTTTTTT.

The chain combines TRBV30 with TRBJ2-7, with D perhaps TRBD2 (6 bases). This CDR3 comprises 14 residues. V was pared by 0 bases and J by 0 bases, with 9 bases between. CDR1 and CDR2 from the germline V gene are GTSNPN and SVGIG (reference sequence). The CDR3 DNA follows: TGTGCCTGGAGTGTAGGAGGGGACTCCTACGAGCAGTACTTC. As protein: CAWSVGGDSYEQYF.

This chain joins TRBV18 and TRBJ1-2; a possible D gene is TRBD1 (5 bases). The CDR3 extends over 16 amino acids. The V end lost 2 bases, the J end lost 0 bases, and 13 bases lay between the germline ends. Germline V gene lookup returns CDR1 KGHSH and CDR2 LQKENI. The CDR3 region has the DNA TGTGCCAGCTCACCAGGGGTAGGGGCTCCTAACTATGGCTACACCTTC. It translates to CASSPGVGAPNYGYTF.

This clone was recorded a few times. V usage is TRBV27 and J usage is TRBJ1-6; 9 bases fit TRBD1. Germline trimming cut 3 bases from V and 13 bases from J; bases unmatched to any gene: 10. The germline V gene has CDR1 MNHEY and CDR2 SMNVEV (reference sequence). This CDR3 is 15 amino acids long. CDR3 protein: CASSFTGTGLYPLHF. CDR3 in DNA: TGTGCCAGCAGTTTCACCGGGACAGGGCTTTACCCCCTCCACTTT.

V gene TRBV5-4 combines with J gene TRBJ2-7; TRBD2 matches 9 bases. This CDR3 has 16 amino acids. Unmatched junction bases numbered 5, after V lost 1 base and J lost 0 bases. Germline CDR1 reads SGHNT; CDR2 reads YYREEE (reference sequence). The CDR3: CASSLRLAGSSYEQYF. The DNA of the CDR3 is TGTGCCAGCAGCTTGCGTCTAGCGGGATCCTCCTACGAGCAGTACTTC. The complete variable domain, with remaining parts taken from reference TRBV5-4 and TRBJ2-7, reads ETGVTQSPTHLIKTRGQQVTLRCSSQSGHNTVSWYQQALGQGPQFIFQYYREEENGRGNFPPRFSGLQFPNYSSELNVNALELDDSALYLCASSLRLAGSSYEQYFGPGTRLTVT.